Below are 5 T cell receptor beta chains sequenced from a single sample in a study of a mutant IDH1 vaccine in newly diagnosed glioma (dated by TCRdb to the early 2020s). The method behind the library was the immunoSEQ multiplex PCR assay. Imported from immuneACCESS, the table was reduced by TCRdb to in-frame sequences with V and J called. These copies leave out some clones; in studies compared against another copy, an unresolved V gene accounts for under half, and the cause of the remainder is not known. The sample yields around 120,000 clones; around 80% were counted once. About 5.5% of the sample comes from the top ten. For these receptors, no antigen is known. What the time point label conveys for this sample: week 11, during vaccination. Every vaccine dose consisted of 300 ug of a 20-mer mutant IDH1 peptide in Montanide, administered subcutaneously together with topical imiquimod. This material consisted of PBMCs, taken from a glioma patient whose treatment included an IDH1 peptide vaccine. The origin of the receptors is a man aged 35-49 years with glioma.

The rearrangement uses TRBV9 and TRBJ2-1, with 7 bases that match TRBD2. Per germline, CDR1 SGDLS and CDR2 YYNGEE. The CDR3 sequence is 15 residues long. The junction had 8 bases not matched to a gene; V was cut back by 3 bases and J by 5 bases. CDR3 in amino acids: CASSALGRGNNEQFF. Written as DNA, the CDR3 is TGTGCCAGCAGCGCTCTCGGGCGGGGGAACAATGAGCAGTTCTTC.

The genes are TRBV6-5 and TRBJ2-1; 10 bases are a match to TRBD2. The CDR3 sequence is 14 residues long. Germline V gene lookup returns CDR1 MNHEY and CDR2 SVGAGI. V shed 2 bases, J shed 8 bases, and the junction held 3 bases outside the gene matches. DNA for the CDR3: TGTGCCAGCAGTTACGGGACTAGCGTCGATGAGCAGTTCTTC. Protein sequence: CASSYGTSVDEQFF.

This sequence joins TRBV7-2 and TRBJ2-7, with 9 nucleotides matching TRBD1. The CDR3 is 14 amino acids. Germline lookup yields CDR1 SGHTA and CDR2 FQGNSA. J gave up 6 bases and V 5 bases, and 8 bases lay outside the gene matches. CDR3 protein: CASSPRTGEVEQYF. In DNA form, the CDR3 reads TGTGCCAGCAGCCCACGGACAGGGGAGGTCGAGCAGTACTTC.

The sample holds one count of this clone. The chain recombines TRBV5-1 with TRBJ2-3, with 7 bases that match TRBD1. The CDR3 spans 15 residues. J lost 2 bases, V lost 1 base, and 4 bases had no gene match. Germline assignment: CDR1 SGHRS and CDR2 YFSETQ. The CDR3 region has the DNA TGCGCCAGCAGCTTGAGGGGGACAGCCACAGATACGCAGTATTTT. Amino acids: CASSLRGTATDTQYF.

The chain employs TRBV5-5 and TRBJ2-1; a possible D gene is TRBD1 (6 bases). V lost 4 bases and J lost 4, with 15 bases in between. The CDR3 runs 15 residues. Germline V gives CDR1 SGHKS, CDR2 YYEKEE (reference sequence). The CDR3 DNA follows: TGTGCCAGCAGCCCTGAGGGGGTTCAATACAATGAGCAGTTCTTC. Translating it yields CASSPEGVQYNEQFF.